Listed below are T cell receptor beta chains from one sample, sequenced in a study of monozygotic twins with inflammatory bowel disease. For each CDR3 protein, TCRdb gives one entry from its re-call of the 5' RACE reads, without DNA. The repertoire table contains more than 350,000 distinct CDR3 sequences. The sample comprised blood. All receptors come from a human donor with ulcerative colitis or Crohn's disease, or a healthy co-twin of an affected twin (not recorded which). The CDR3 runs from the conserved cysteine through the conserved F or W. Each record gives: J gene, V gene, CDR3 protein.

>TRBJ2-3|TRBV7-2
CASSPSFGEDTQYF
>TRBJ1-6|TRBV7-2
CASSPGQQTPLHF
>TRBJ1-3|TRBV10-3
CAISRQGSGNTIYF
>TRBJ2-1|TRBV6-4
CASSVGAGTYNEQFF
>TRBJ2-2|TRBV9
CASSVVGTGYAGELFF
>TRBJ1-1|TRBV12-3/TRBV12-4
CASRSGSEAFF
>TRBJ1-5|TRBV5-5
CASTPWESNQPQHF
>TRBJ2-2|TRBV29-1
CSGGGDMTGELFF
>TRBJ2-3|TRBV18
CASSPRPGAGSTDTQYF
>TRBJ1-1|TRBV28
CASSLGTGGMAFF
>TRBJ2-1|TRBV7-2
CASSLYHVDNEQFF
>TRBJ2-2|TRBV3-1
CASLRQGAGELFF
>TRBJ1-1|TRBV7-9
CASGQVNTEAFF
>TRBJ2-7|TRBV21-1
CASSPKGTVTYEQYF
>TRBJ1-5|TRBV6-1
CASSDPRRASTPQHF
>TRBJ1-2|TRBV5-4
CASSYDRGQDGYTF
>TRBJ1-1|TRBV2
CASTNDRATEAFF
>TRBJ1-1|TRBV5-1
CASSSRGGARNTEAFF
>TRBJ2-7|TRBV5-1
CASSLPTAYEQYF
>TRBJ2-1|TRBV7-2
CASSLVLAQHNEQFF
>TRBJ2-7|TRBV6-1
CASSEPGQGYEQYF
>TRBJ2-7|TRBV3-1
CASSQTLRDVGISYEQYF
>TRBJ1-2|TRBV5-8
CASSLQGHRYGYTF
>TRBJ2-7|TRBV18
CASSTGPREQYF
>TRBJ2-1|TRBV10-3
CAISERTGNNEQFF
>TRBJ2-7|TRBV6-5
CASSYSLSPGANEQYF
>TRBJ1-4|TRBV6-6
CASTHGGGEKLFF
>TRBJ1-1|TRBV7-3
CASGADLLGEAFF
>TRBJ1-1|TRBV20-1
CSAPTGQNTEAFF
>TRBJ1-4|TRBV7-8
CASSPRTGGENEKLFF
>TRBJ1-1|TRBV18
CASSPPSRWDTEAFF
>TRBJ2-2|TRBV20-1
CSARYRETWYGELFF
>TRBJ2-4|TRBV20-1
CSALAGGGHIQYF
>TRBJ2-5|TRBV7-2
CASSLKRETQYF
>TRBJ2-2|TRBV11-2
CASSRVPGLAGATGELFF
>TRBJ1-5|TRBV19
CASSKAHSNQPQHF
>TRBJ2-2|TRBV6-1
CASSGGRSTGELFF
>TRBJ2-5|TRBV7-8
CASSLSEGAETQYF
>TRBJ2-5|TRBV5-4
CASSLKVAKGQETQYF
>TRBJ2-3|TRBV7-9
CATARMVAGGEDTQYF
>TRBJ2-2|TRBV6-1
CASRSLWAGAAGELFF
>TRBJ2-1|TRBV9
CASSVGLAGSIGEQFF
>TRBJ2-1|TRBV6-1
CASSPAGSGWISNEQFF